This is a list of T cell receptor beta chains from one sample in a study of shared clonotypes between healthy human individuals. Libraries were prepared by immunoSEQ multiplex PCR; TCRdb keeps only in-frame clonotypes and omits some of them. Among 110,000 or so clones listed, approximately 70% were seen once. Sequencing used memory CD8+ T cells sorted from blood. These receptors were collected from a woman in her 30s in good health. Both conserved end residues are part of each CDR3.

J gene: TRBJ2-7; V gene: TRBV19; CDR3 protein: CASSIQVGGEQYF
J gene: TRBJ2-5; V gene: TRBV7-9; CDR3 protein: CASSTAPDRFQETQYF
J gene: TRBJ2-1; V gene: TRBV7-3; CDR3 protein: CASSLTQDSFNEQFF
J gene: TRBJ2-5; V gene: TRBV4-1; CDR3 protein: CASSQLNGLAREQYF
J gene: -; V gene: TRBV7-9; CDR3 protein: CASSRPDEHTTYEQYF
J gene: TRBJ2-3; V gene: TRBV6-1; CDR3 protein: CASSELAGAGDTQYF
J gene: TRBJ2-1; V gene: TRBV5-4; CDR3 protein: CASSLKGLGGDEQFF
J gene: TRBJ2-7; V gene: TRBV7-2; CDR3 protein: CASSWPRGEGALSYEQYF
J gene: TRBJ2-7; V gene: TRBV6-1; CDR3 protein: CAISAGLKTSSYEQYF
J gene: TRBJ1-6; V gene: TRBV6-5; CDR3 protein: CASSPGTDPSPLHF
J gene: TRBJ2-7; V gene: TRBV11-2; CDR3 protein: CASSLRLHTDYRFEYEQYF
J gene: TRBJ2-7; V gene: TRBV28; CDR3 protein: CASSLGGDGESYEQYF
J gene: TRBJ2-7; V gene: TRBV2; CDR3 protein: CASSVRASGPYEQYF
J gene: TRBJ2-7; V gene: TRBV5-6; CDR3 protein: CASSPGQGAYEQYF
J gene: TRBJ2-3; V gene: TRBV5-5; CDR3 protein: CASSPSTDTQYF
J gene: TRBJ2-3; V gene: TRBV27; CDR3 protein: CASSSPGTGFTDTQYF
J gene: TRBJ2-7; V gene: TRBV25-1; CDR3 protein: CASSSNVADEQYF
J gene: TRBJ1-2; V gene: TRBV18; CDR3 protein: CASSTGTGTYGYTF
J gene: TRBJ2-1; V gene: TRBV6-4; CDR3 protein: CASSLAGEGDEQFF
J gene: TRBJ1-1; V gene: TRBV6-1; CDR3 protein: CASSDPLGQGRVYVEAFF
J gene: TRBJ1-5; V gene: TRBV19; CDR3 protein: CASSIWQGGNQPQHF
J gene: -; V gene: TRBV9; CDR3 protein: CASSVQGGPSYEQYF
J gene: TRBJ2-5; V gene: TRBV25-1; CDR3 protein: CASSANRETQYF
J gene: TRBJ1-5; V gene: TRBV28; CDR3 protein: CASSFRQGTQPQHF
J gene: TRBJ1-2; V gene: TRBV19; CDR3 protein: CASSYQGVYYGYTF
J gene: TRBJ2-5; V gene: TRBV7-9; CDR3 protein: CASSLVAEETQYF
J gene: TRBJ2-7; V gene: TRBV14; CDR3 protein: CASSMRTDEQWGYEDEQYF
J gene: TRBJ2-2; V gene: TRBV27; CDR3 protein: CASTLKDSPNTGELFF
J gene: TRBJ1-1; V gene: TRBV15; CDR3 protein: CATSRGVGVQGEAFF
J gene: TRBJ1-5; V gene: TRBV30; CDR3 protein: CAWSGTASNQPQHF
J gene: TRBJ1-1; V gene: TRBV21-1; CDR3 protein: CASSPGQGWNTEAFF
J gene: TRBJ2-6; V gene: TRBV27; CDR3 protein: CASSASGANVLTF
J gene: -; V gene: TRBV7-8; CDR3 protein: CASGGLAGMRYEQYF
J gene: TRBJ2-5; V gene: TRBV28; CDR3 protein: CASSLYRTQETQYF
J gene: TRBJ2-7; V gene: TRBV9; CDR3 protein: CASSPDAGSYVEQYF
J gene: TRBJ2-7; V gene: TRBV5-6; CDR3 protein: CASSPAGRLGYEQYF
J gene: TRBJ2-2; V gene: TRBV6-1; CDR3 protein: CASSEWSQGGITGELFF
J gene: TRBJ2-7; V gene: TRBV27; CDR3 protein: CASSLVDRGYEQYF
J gene: -; V gene: TRBV4-1; CDR3 protein: CASSQAKPPYEQYF
J gene: TRBJ2-1; V gene: TRBV6-5; CDR3 protein: CASSYWLAGRIREQFF
J gene: TRBJ2-7; V gene: TRBV28; CDR3 protein: CASSSGLAGGPYEQYF
J gene: TRBJ2-2; V gene: TRBV4-2; CDR3 protein: CASSQDWVGSGSSGELFF
J gene: TRBJ2-1; V gene: TRBV19; CDR3 protein: CASSIVFNEQFF
J gene: TRBJ1-2; V gene: TRBV5-1; CDR3 protein: CASRRDARLGGYTF
J gene: TRBJ1-1; V gene: TRBV6-4; CDR3 protein: CASSAGQGDAFF
J gene: TRBJ2-7; V gene: TRBV4-2; CDR3 protein: CASSLESAGNFEQYF
J gene: TRBJ2-7; V gene: TRBV7-8; CDR3 protein: CASSLVQGPNREQYF
J gene: TRBJ1-1; V gene: TRBV4-1; CDR3 protein: CASRETSRGWSTEAFF
J gene: TRBJ2-7; V gene: TRBV14; CDR3 protein: CASSQDFGVSYEQYF
J gene: TRBJ1-4; V gene: TRBV2; CDR3 protein: CAWQEGATNEKLFF
J gene: TRBJ1-5; V gene: TRBV19; CDR3 protein: CASSVRTNQPQHF
J gene: TRBJ1-4; V gene: TRBV4-1; CDR3 protein: CASSRGRINEKLFF